The present entry profiles one TCR beta chain with its context. Its antigen remains unidentified. This sample is drawn from a study of cytomegalovirus exposure and HLA in healthy donors. Whole-study context: The approximately 120 validation repertoires used the same platform as the roughly 670 first-cohort repertoires, a later analysis reported.

The study, taken as a whole, reports: Overall, about 160 TCR beta chains were annotated as cytomegalovirus-associated.

The data were produced by immunoSEQ multiplex PCR, yet TCRdb's version contains in-frame clones alone and is incomplete. Of about 350,000 clones detected, roughly nine tenths appear once; the ten largest clones hold over 1%. The CDR3 runs to 16 residues. The ends lost 3 bases at V and 3 bases at J; junction bases unmatched: 4. The germline V gene has CDR1 SGDLS and CDR2 YYNGEE. The validation cohort, a group of more than 95 subjects, included the donors and was separate from the approximately 660-subject first cohort. The V gene is TRBV9, the J gene TRBJ1-3; 12 positions agree with TRBD1. The material sequenced was PBMCs. The TCR sequence derives from a woman aged 25 to 39 in good health and CMV-seropositive. The CDR3 here is CASSERDRGRGNTIYF. Written as DNA, the CDR3 is TGTGCCAGCAGCGAACGGGACAGGGGGCGTGGAAACACCATATATTTT.